The 21 T cell receptor beta chains below were found in one sample sequenced in a study of T cells after yellow fever vaccination. MiXCR, applied by TCRdb to the 5' RACE reads, yields one record per CDR3 protein. The sample includes roughly 520,000 distinct CDR3 sequences, roughly a fifth of them seen just once. This sample comprised PBMCs, obtained less than 25 days after the first yellow fever vaccination. All receptors derive from a man in his late teens or twenties who received the YFV17D yellow fever vaccine.

This clonotype was seen more than once but under ten times. The rearrangement links TRBV12-3 or TRBV12-4 to TRBJ1-5; D call uncertain. V was pared by 7 bases and J by 1 base, with 14 bases between. The CDR3 length is 15 residues. The CDR3 coding sequence is TGTGCCAGCATCGAAAGTTGGGGAAGCAATCAGCCCCAGCATTTT. This codes for CASIESWGSNQPQHF.

The J gene is TRBJ2-3, the V gene TRBV14; D is ambiguous. The V gene lost 2 bases and the J gene lost 5 bases, with 5 bases spanning the gap. CDR1 is SGHDN, CDR2 FVKESK, per germline. The CDR3 length is 12 residues. The CDR3 bases are TGTGCCAGCAGCCAAATAGAAGATACGCAGTATTTT. Encoded protein: CASSQIEDTQYF. The full variable domain, with the rest looked up from reference TRBV14 and TRBJ2-3, is EAGVTQFPSHSVIEKGQTVTLRCDPISGHDNLYWYRRVMGKEIKFLLHFVKESKQDESGMPNNRFLAERTGGTYSTLKVQPAELEDSGVYFCASSQIEDTQYFGPGTRLTVL.

The chain carries TRBV9 and TRBJ2-1; TRBD2 matches 8 bases. Germline V gene data show CDR1 as SGDLS and CDR2 as YYNGEE. This CDR3 is 21 amino acids long. V was pared by 2 bases and J by 7 bases, with 26 bases of the junction left unmatched. Here the CDR3 reads CASSVGPMGGGPTRQMNEQFF. In DNA, the CDR3 is TGTGCCAGCAGCGTGGGACCCATGGGCGGGGGGCCGACGCGTCAGATGAATGAGCAGTTCTTC.

This clonotype was counted between two and nine times. CDR3 nucleotide sequence: TGTGCCAGCAGTCCTTTGAGGACTCGGAAAGAGACCCAGTACTTC. This translates into CASSPLRTRKETQYF. The V call is TRBV12-3 or TRBV12-4, the J call TRBJ2-5; tentative D call: TRBD2 (5 bases). This CDR3 contains 15 residues. Trimming removed 5 bases from V and 3 bases from J, with 16 bases in between.

This clonotype was seen more than once but under ten times. The chain links TRBV4-2 to TRBJ1-6, with 8 bases that match TRBD1. J lost 10 bases, V lost 4 bases, and 12 bases had no gene match. The V gene's germline CDR1 is LGHNA and CDR2 YNFKEQ. The CDR3 is 16 residues long. The CDR3 loop reads CASSPSSRDRRSPLHF. The CDR3 DNA follows: TGTGCCAGCAGCCCGTCCTCCCGGGACAGGCGCTCACCCCTCCACTTT.

CDR3 amino acids: CSASDPDQPQHF. The CDR3 DNA sequence: TGCAGTGCTAGTGACCCGGATCAGCCCCAGCATTTT. V usage is TRBV20-1 and J usage is TRBJ1-5; no clear D gene. Germline V gene sequence: CDR1 DFQATT, CDR2 SNEGSKA (reference sequence). V was trimmed by 3 bases and J by 5 bases, leaving 8 bases between them. The CDR3 runs 12 residues.

V and J are TRBV5-1 and TRBJ2-5; 9 bases agree with TRBD1. The trim removed 4 bases at V and 4 bases at J, leaving 5 bases unmatched. The CDR3 runs 14 residues. CDR1 and CDR2 (germline): SGHRS, YFSETQ. CDR3 sequence: CASSTGTGSETQYF. CDR3 in DNA: TGCGCCAGCAGCACCGGGACAGGGTCAGAGACCCAGTACTTC. Looking up the rest from reference TRBV5-1 and TRBJ2-5 gives the full variable domain: KAGVTQTPRYLIKTRGQQVTLSCSPISGHRSVSWYQQTPGQGLQFLFEYFSETQRNKGNFPGRFSGRQFSNSRSEMNVSTLELGDSALYLCASSTGTGSETQYFGPGTRLLVL.

This clonotype was counted between two and nine times. The CDR3 DNA reads TGTGCCAGCAGTGAATACGGTTGGACAGGAGTGAACAATGAGCAGTTCTTC. Translated: CASSEYGWTGVNNEQFF. The V and J genes are TRBV25-1 and TRBJ2-1, with 7 bases that match TRBD1. V dropped 0 bases and J dropped 5; count of bases not matched to a gene: 10. The CDR3 is made up of 17 amino acids. CDR1 and CDR2 (germline): MGHDK, SYGVNS.

This clonotype was found a few times. This chain uses TRBV12-3 or TRBV12-4 with TRBJ1-1; D is unclear. The CDR3 is 13 residues long. Trimming removed 2 bases from V and 7 bases from J, with 11 bases in between. CDR3 protein: CASSLRHIGEAFF. The CDR3 DNA sequence: TGTGCCAGCAGTTTAAGACATATAGGTGAAGCTTTCTTT.

In its sample, this clonotype was seen a few times. V is TRBV5-5 and J is TRBJ1-1; no clear D gene. The CDR3 totals 12 residues. Looked up from germline, CDR1 is SGHKS and CDR2 is YYEKEE (reference sequence). V lost 7 bases and J 6 bases, leaving 13 bases between the germline ends. The CDR3 protein is CASAVLMPEAFF. The CDR3 bases are TGTGCCAGCGCCGTTTTGATGCCTGAAGCTTTCTTT. Drawing the rest from reference TRBV5-5 and TRBJ1-1, the complete variable domain is DAGVTQSPTHLIKTRGQQVTLRCSPISGHKSVSWYQQVLGQGPQFIFQYYEKEERGRGNFPDRFSARQFPNYSSELNVNALLLGDSALYLCASAVLMPEAFFGQGTRLTVV.

This clonotype was detected a few times. Written as DNA, the CDR3 is TGTGCCAGCAGCGGGGGATTTTACGAGCAGTACTTC. It translates to CASSGGFYEQYF. The chain employs TRBV7-8 and TRBJ2-7; D possibly uses TRBD1 or TRBD2 (5 bases each). This CDR3 spans 12 amino acids. CDR1 and CDR2 (germline): SGHVS, FQNEAQ. V was shortened by 5 bases and J by 4 bases, with 9 bases between the two germline ends.

The genes are TRBV6-2 or TRBV6-3 and TRBJ2-7, with D perhaps TRBD1 (6 bases). V shed 2 bases and J shed 7 bases, with 18 bases lying between them. CDR3 length: 15 amino acids. CDR1 is MNHEY and CDR2 is SVGEGT in the germline V gene. Here the CDR3 DNA reads TGTGCCAGCAGTTACAGGCCCGCAGGGGCGGGTGAGCAGTACTTC. Its protein product is CASSYRPAGAGEQYF.

DNA for the CDR3: TGCAGTGCCCCTAGCGGGGGGGCAGATACGCAGTATTTT. It codes for CSAPSGGADTQYF. The chain joins TRBV20-1 to TRBJ2-3, with 12 bases fitting TRBD2. The germline V gene encodes CDR1 DFQATT and CDR2 SNEGSKA (reference sequence). The ends lost 6 bases at V and 4 bases at J; junction bases unmatched: 2. The CDR3 consists of 13 residues.

The chain recombines TRBV7-6 with TRBJ2-2; the D gene is possibly TRBD2 (5 bases). V was cut by 1 base and J by 3 bases, with 6 bases left in between. The CDR3 is made up of 14 amino acids. Per the germline V gene, CDR1 is SGHVS and CDR2 is FNYEAQ. CDR3 sequence: CASSLEEDTGELFF. In DNA form, the CDR3 reads TGTGCCAGCAGCTTAGAGGAGGACACCGGGGAGCTGTTTTTT.

This clonotype was seen repeatedly, ten times or more. The genes are TRBV12-3 or TRBV12-4 and TRBJ2-5, with 8 bases fitting TRBD2. Unmatched junction bases numbered 12, after V lost 8 bases and J lost 4 bases. The CDR3 is 15 residues long. This CDR3 reads CASSGAGGRIETQYF. The CDR3 DNA follows: TGTGCCAGCTCCGGGGCGGGGGGCCGAATAGAGACCCAGTACTTC.

This clonotype was counted ten times or more. The genes are TRBV7-9 and TRBJ1-2; the D is unclear. The germline V gene encodes CDR1 SEHNR and CDR2 FQNEAQ (reference sequence). Trimming cost V 4 bases and J 4 bases, with 10 bases left between them. The CDR3 totals 13 residues. The CDR3 protein is CASSSDASYGYTF. CDR3 coding DNA: TGTGCCAGCAGCTCTGACGCAAGCTATGGCTACACCTTC.

The table lists this clonotype with a few counts. This sequence joins TRBV15 and TRBJ2-7; no clear D gene. This CDR3 region has 13 residues. V was pared by 0 bases and J by 5 bases, with 8 bases between. Germline CDR1 LNHNV, CDR2 YYDKDF (reference sequence). DNA of the CDR3: TGTGCCACCAGCAGAGATACTGGGAACGAGCAGTACTTC. Protein: CATSRDTGNEQYF.

This clonotype was counted between two and nine times. The rearrangement joins TRBV5-4 to TRBJ2-3; 8 nucleotides match TRBD1. This CDR3 contains 15 residues. Germline V gene data show CDR1 as SGHNT and CDR2 as YYREEE (reference sequence). The ends lost 3 bases at V and 4 bases at J; junction bases unmatched: 7. The CDR3 is CASSSATGVADTQYF. The CDR3 DNA reads TGTGCCAGCAGCTCTGCGACAGGGGTGGCAGATACGCAGTATTTT.

This chain links TRBV11-2 with TRBJ2-7; D not resolved. Trimming left V 5 bases short and J 3 bases short, with 11 bases between. CDR1 and CDR2 from the germline V gene are SGHAT and FQNNGV. The CDR3 spans 13 residues. The CDR3: CASSITGRYEQYF. DNA of the CDR3: TGTGCCAGCAGCATCACGGGTCGCTACGAGCAGTACTTC.

The chain couples TRBV19 to TRBJ2-1; tentatively, D is TRBD2 (6 bases). Germline V gives CDR1 LNHDA, CDR2 SQIVND (reference sequence). Trimming shortened V by 3 bases and J by 1 base, and 10 bases separated the two germline ends. There are 15 residues in the CDR3. The CDR3 is CASSIYGGSYNEQFF. The DNA of the CDR3 is TGTGCCAGTAGTATTTACGGGGGATCCTACAATGAGCAGTTCTTC.

This clonotype was counted many times. The genes are TRBV5-1 and TRBJ2-1; 12 positions agree with TRBD1. Germline CDR1 and CDR2: SGHRS and YFSETQ. The CDR3 is 16 residues long. With 2 bases clipped from V and 7 bases from J, the junction kept 7 bases outside the gene matches. In DNA, the CDR3 is TGCGCCAGCAGCTTACAATCGGGACAGGGGGCAAATGAGCAGTTCTTC. This translates into CASSLQSGQGANEQFF.